This T cell receptor (beta chain) was recovered during a study of T cell changes during pregnancy in multiple sclerosis. Profiling relied on immunoSEQ multiplex PCR, and the TCRdb table lists in-frame clones only, not all of them. In the table there are 65,000 to 90,000 clones, approximately 92% of which are singletons. In germline, CDR1 is MGHRA, CDR2 YSYEKL. The CDR3 covers 13 residues. Between the trimmed V and J ends, which lost 7 bases and 2 bases, there was a span of 12 bases. This clonotype was sampled from a female donor in good health, enrolled as a control in a pregnancy study. This chain uses TRBV4-1 with TRBJ2-7, with D possibly TRBD1 on 6 matching bases. The specimen comprised peripheral blood, sampled in the third trimester of pregnancy. The CDR3: CASKEKGAYEQYF. The CDR3 region has the DNA TGCGCCAGCAAGGAGAAGGGGGCCTACGAGCAGTACTTC.